This entry lists 3 T cell receptor beta chains sequenced from one sample in a study of T cell responses to AZD1222 COVID-19 vaccine. Some clones are missing from TCRdb's copy, which holds only in-frame ones; the method was immunoSEQ multiplex PCR. The sample lists fewer than 120,000 clones, over 85% occurring once. The input for sequencing was peripheral blood, taken 28 days after the second AZD1222 dose. The origin of the receptors is an adult who received the AZD1222 COVID-19 vaccine.

The chain couples TRBV28 to TRBJ2-3, with D unclear. This CDR3 contains 14 residues. CDR1 and CDR2 (germline): MDHEN, SYDVKM. V lost 7 bases to trimming and J lost 1 base, with 12 bases between them. The CDR3 DNA follows: TGTGCCAGCACTCCCGCGTTGGGCACAGATACGCAGTATTTT. Translating gives CASTPALGTDTQYF.

The chain employs TRBV5-4 and TRBJ1-3, with D hard to call. Germline V lookup: CDR1 SGHNT, CDR2 YYREEE (reference sequence). The CDR3 contains 15 residues. Trimming shortened V by 0 bases and J by 4 bases, and 11 bases separated the two germline ends. CDR3 sequence (DNA): TGTGCCAGCAGCTTGGAAGGCTGGATGGGAAACACCATATATTTT. Protein sequence: CASSLEGWMGNTIYF.

The chain couples TRBV18 to TRBJ2-7; 7 nucleotides align to TRBD1. The CDR3 is made up of 14 amino acids. V trimming: 5 bases; J trimming: 2 bases; junction bases outside the gene matches: 6. CDR1 KGHSH and CDR2 LQKENI come from the germline V gene. The CDR3 here is CASSARDSTYEQYF. Here the CDR3 DNA reads TGTGCCAGCTCAGCCCGGGACAGCACCTACGAGCAGTACTTC.